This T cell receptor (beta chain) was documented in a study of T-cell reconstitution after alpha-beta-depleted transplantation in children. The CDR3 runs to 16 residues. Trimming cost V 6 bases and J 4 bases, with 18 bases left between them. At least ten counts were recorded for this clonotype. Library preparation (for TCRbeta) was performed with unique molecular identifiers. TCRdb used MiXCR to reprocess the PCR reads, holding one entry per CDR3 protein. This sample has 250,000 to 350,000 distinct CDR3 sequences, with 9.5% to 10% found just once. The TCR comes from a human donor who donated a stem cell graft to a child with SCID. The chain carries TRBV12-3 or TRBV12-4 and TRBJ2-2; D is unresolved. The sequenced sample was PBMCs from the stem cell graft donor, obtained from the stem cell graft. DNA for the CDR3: TGTGCCAGCAGGAATACCAGACAAGTCCCCACCGGGGAGCTGTTTTTT. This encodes CASRNTRQVPTGELFF.